The present T cell receptor beta chain was sequenced within a study of PD-1 blockade in classical Hodgkin lymphoma. Relapse after autologous stem cell transplantation occurred in every patient, and brentuximab vedotin exposure varied. Germline V gene data show CDR1 as MGHRA and CDR2 as YSYEKL. The CDR3 runs 13 residues. V was cut by 0 bases and J by 6 bases, with 9 bases left in between. Measured with immunoSEQ multiplex PCR; TCRdb has only the in-frame clones, and not every one. The sample holds about 30,000 clones, over 70% seen once. The receptor's source is a human donor with classical Hodgkin lymphoma. This specimen was peripheral blood mononuclear cells (PBMCs), taken before the second cycle of nivolumab. The rearrangement links TRBV4-1 to TRBJ2-7; D gene ambiguous. As DNA, the CDR3 is TGCGCCAGCAGCCAAGACATGGAAGGCGAGCAGTACTTC. Its translation is CASSQDMEGEQYF.